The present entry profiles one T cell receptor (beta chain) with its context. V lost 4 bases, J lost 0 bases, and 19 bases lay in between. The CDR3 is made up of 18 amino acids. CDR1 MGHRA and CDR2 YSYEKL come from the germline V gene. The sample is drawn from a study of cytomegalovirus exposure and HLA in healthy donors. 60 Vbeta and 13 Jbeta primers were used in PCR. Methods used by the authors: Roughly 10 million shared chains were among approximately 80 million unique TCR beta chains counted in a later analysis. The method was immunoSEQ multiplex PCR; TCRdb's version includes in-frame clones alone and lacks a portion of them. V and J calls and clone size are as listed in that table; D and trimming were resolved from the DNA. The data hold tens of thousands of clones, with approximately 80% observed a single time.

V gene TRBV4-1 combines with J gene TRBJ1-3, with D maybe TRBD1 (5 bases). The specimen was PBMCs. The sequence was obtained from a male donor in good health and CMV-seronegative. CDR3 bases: TGCGCCAGCAGCCTGGCAGGGTTTCTAAGGAGCTCTGGAAACACCATATATTTT. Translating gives CASSLAGFLRSSGNTIYF.